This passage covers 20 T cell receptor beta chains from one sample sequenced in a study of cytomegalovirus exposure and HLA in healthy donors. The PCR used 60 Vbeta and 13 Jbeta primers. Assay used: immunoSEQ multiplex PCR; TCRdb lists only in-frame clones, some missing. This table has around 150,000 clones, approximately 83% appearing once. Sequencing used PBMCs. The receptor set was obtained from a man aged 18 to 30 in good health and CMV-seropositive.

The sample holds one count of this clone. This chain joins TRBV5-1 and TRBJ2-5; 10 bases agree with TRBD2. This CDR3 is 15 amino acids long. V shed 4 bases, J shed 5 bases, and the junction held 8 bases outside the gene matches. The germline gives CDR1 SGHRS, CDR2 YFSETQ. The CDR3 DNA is TGCGCCAGCAGCCCAGAGCGGGGGGGTCGGGAGACCCAGTACTTC. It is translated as CASSPERGGRETQYF.

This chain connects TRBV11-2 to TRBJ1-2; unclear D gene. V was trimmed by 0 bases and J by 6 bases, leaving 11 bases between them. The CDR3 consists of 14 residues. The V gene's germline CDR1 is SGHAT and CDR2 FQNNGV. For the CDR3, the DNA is TGTGCCAGCAGCTTAGAAGGCAGGTCGGATGGCTACACCTTC. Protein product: CASSLEGRSDGYTF. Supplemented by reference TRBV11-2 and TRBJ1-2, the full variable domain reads EAGVAQSPRYKIIEKRQSVAFWCNPISGHATLYWYQQILGQGPKLLIQFQNNGVVDDSQLPKDRFSAERLKGVDSTLKIQPAKLEDSAVYLCASSLEGRSDGYTFGSGTRLTVV.

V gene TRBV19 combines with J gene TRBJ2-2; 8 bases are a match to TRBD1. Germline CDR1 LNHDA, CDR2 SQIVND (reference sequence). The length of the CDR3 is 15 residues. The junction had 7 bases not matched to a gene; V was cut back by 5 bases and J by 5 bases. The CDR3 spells CASSPGTGKTGELFF. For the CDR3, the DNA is TGTGCCAGTAGTCCCGGGACAGGTAAAACCGGGGAGCTGTTTTTT.

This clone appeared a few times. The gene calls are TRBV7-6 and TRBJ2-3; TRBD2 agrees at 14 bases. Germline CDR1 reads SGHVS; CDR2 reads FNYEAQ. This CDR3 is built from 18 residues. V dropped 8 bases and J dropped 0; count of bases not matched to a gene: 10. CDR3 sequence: CASGQGLAGVASTDTQYF. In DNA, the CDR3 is TGTGCCAGCGGCCAGGGACTAGCGGGGGTTGCTAGCACAGATACGCAGTATTTT.

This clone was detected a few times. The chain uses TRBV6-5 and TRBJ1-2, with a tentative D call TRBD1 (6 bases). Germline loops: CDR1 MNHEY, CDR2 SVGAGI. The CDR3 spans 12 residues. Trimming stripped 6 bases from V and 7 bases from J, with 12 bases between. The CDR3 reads CASSLGQFGYTF. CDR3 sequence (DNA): TGTGCCAGCAGCCTCGGACAGTTTGGCTACACCTTC.

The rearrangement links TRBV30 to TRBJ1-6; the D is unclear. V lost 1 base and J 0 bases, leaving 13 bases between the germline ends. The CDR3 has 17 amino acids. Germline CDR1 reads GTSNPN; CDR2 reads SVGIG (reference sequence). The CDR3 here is CAWSAPVWSSYNSPLHF. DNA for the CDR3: TGTGCCTGGAGTGCCCCCGTTTGGAGCTCCTATAATTCACCCCTCCACTTT.

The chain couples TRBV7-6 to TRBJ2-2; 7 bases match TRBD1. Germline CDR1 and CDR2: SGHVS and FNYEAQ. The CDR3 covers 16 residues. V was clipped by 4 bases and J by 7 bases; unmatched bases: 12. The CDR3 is CASSSTRIGGIGELFF. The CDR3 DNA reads TGTGCCAGCAGCTCTACTCGGATAGGGGGCATCGGGGAGCTGTTTTTT.

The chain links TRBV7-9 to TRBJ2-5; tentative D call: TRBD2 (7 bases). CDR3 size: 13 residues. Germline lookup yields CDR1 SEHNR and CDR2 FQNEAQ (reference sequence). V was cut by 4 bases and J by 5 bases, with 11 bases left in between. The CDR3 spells CASSWGGMETQYF. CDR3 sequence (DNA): TGTGCCAGCAGCTGGGGGGGCATGGAGACCCAGTACTTC.

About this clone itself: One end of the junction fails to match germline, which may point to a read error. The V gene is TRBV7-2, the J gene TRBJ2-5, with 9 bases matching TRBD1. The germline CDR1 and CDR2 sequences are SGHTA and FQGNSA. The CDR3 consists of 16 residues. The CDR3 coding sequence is TGTGCCGGCAGCCCCCGGGGGGACAGGGCCTCGGAGACCCAGTACTTC. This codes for CAGSPRGDRASETQYF.

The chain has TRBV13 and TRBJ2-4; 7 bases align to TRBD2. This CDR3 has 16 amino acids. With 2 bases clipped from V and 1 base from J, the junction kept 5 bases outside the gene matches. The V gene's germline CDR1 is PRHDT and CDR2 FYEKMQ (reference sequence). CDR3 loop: CASSLSGLGAKNIQYF. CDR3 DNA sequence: TGTGCCAGCAGCTTATCCGGACTAGGGGCCAAAAACATTCAGTACTTC.

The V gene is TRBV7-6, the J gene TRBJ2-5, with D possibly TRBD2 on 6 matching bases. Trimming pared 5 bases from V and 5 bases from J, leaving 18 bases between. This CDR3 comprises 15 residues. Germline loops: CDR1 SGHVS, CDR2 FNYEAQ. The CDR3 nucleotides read TGTGCCAGCAGCCCTCCAGGGAGGCGTCGGGAGACCCAGTACTTC. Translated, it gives CASSPPGRRRETQYF.

CDR3 DNA: TGTGCCATCAGTGGGACAGGGGGTTCCCAAGAGACCCAGTACTTC. The encoded protein is CAISGTGGSQETQYF. The chain employs TRBV10-3 and TRBJ2-5, with 10 bases lining up with TRBD1. Germline V lookup: CDR1 ENHRY, CDR2 SYGVKD. The CDR3 sequence is 15 residues long. The ends lost 4 bases at V and 1 base at J; junction bases unmatched: 3.

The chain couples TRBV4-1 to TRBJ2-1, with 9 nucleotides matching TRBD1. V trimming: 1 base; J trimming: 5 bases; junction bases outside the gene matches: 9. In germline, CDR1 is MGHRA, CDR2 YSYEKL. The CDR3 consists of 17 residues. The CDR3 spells CASSQGPGTGRDNEQFF. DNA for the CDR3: TGCGCCAGCAGCCAAGGACCCGGGACAGGGCGAGACAATGAGCAGTTCTTC.

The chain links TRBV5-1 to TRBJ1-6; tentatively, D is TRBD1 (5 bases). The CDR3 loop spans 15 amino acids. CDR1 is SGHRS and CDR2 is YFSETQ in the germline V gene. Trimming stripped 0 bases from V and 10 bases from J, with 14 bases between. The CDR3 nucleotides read TGCGCCAGCAGCTTGGATGCAGGGTGGCAATCACCCCTCCACTTT. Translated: CASSLDAGWQSPLHF.

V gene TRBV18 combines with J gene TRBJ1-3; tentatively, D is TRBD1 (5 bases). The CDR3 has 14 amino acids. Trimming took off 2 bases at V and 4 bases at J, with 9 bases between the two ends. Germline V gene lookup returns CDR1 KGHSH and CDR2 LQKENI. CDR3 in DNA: TGTGCCAGCTCACCAGCAGGGCAAGGAAACACCATATATTTT. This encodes CASSPAGQGNTIYF.

The chain's CDR3 is CASSLSTAYTEAFF. CDR3 sequence (DNA): TGTGCCAGCAGTTTATCGACAGCCTACACTGAAGCTTTCTTT. The chain recombines TRBV27 with TRBJ1-1; weak D call: TRBD1 (5 bases). CDR1 is MNHEY and CDR2 is SMNVEV in the germline V gene (reference sequence). CDR3 length: 14 amino acids. V was pared by 0 bases and J by 3 bases, with 8 bases between.

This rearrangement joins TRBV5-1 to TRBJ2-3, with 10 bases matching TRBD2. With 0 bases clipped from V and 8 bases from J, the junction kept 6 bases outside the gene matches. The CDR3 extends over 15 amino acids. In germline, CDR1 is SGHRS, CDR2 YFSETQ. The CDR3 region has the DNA TGCGCCAGCAGCTTGGATTCTAGCGGGGGCCGTACGCAGTATTTT. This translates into CASSLDSSGGRTQYF.

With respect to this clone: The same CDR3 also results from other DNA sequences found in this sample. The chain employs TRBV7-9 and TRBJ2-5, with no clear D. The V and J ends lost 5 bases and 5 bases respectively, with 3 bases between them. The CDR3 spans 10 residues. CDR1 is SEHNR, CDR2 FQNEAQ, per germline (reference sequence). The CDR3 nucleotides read TGTGCCAGCAGCCTTGAGACCCAGTACTTC. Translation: CASSLETQYF.

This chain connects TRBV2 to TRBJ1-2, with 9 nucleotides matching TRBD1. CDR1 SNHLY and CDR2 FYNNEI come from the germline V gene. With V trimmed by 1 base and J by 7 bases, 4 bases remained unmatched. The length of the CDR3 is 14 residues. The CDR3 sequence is CASSEVGTGSGYTF. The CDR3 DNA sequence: TGTGCCAGCAGTGAAGTAGGGACAGGGAGTGGCTACACCTTC.

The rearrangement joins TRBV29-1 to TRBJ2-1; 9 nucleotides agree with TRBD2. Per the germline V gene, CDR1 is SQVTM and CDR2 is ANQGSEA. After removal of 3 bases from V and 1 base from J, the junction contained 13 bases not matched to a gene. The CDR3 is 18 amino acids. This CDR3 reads CSVELALAGLGSYNEQFF. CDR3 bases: TGCAGCGTTGAGTTGGCACTAGCGGGCCTCGGGTCCTACAATGAGCAGTTCTTC.